A selection of T cell receptor beta chains follows, all from one sample in a study of T cells in Graves' hyperthyroidism and ophthalmopathy. TCRdb redid the calling of the multiplex PCR reads with MiXCR, one entry per CDR3 protein. The sample yields more than 600,000 distinct CDR3 sequences, roughly 17% seen once. The specimen was blood. The receptors derive from a man aged 18 to 35 with Graves' hyperthyroidism. The CDR3 runs from the conserved cysteine through the conserved F or W. D genes are given only for firm matches. Clone size is shown for a subset of rows, as once, few, many or a class of expanded clone.

j_gene: TRBJ1-2
v_gene: TRBV18
abundance: many
d_gene: .
CDR3aa: CASSPSEDFNYGYTF
CDR3nt: TGTGCCAGCTCACCGAGTGAGGACTTCAATTATGGCTACACCTTC

j_gene: TRBJ1-5
v_gene: TRBV6-1
abundance: .
d_gene: TRBD1
CDR3aa: CASSLRSTGNQPQHF
CDR3nt: TGTGCCAGCAGTCTCCGATCGACAGGGAACCAGCCCCAGCATTTT

j_gene: TRBJ1-5
v_gene: TRBV19
abundance: few
d_gene: .
CDR3aa: CASSISSGNQGQPQHF
CDR3nt: TGTGCCAGTAGTATCAGTTCTGGGAATCAGGGGCAGCCCCAGCATTTT

j_gene: TRBJ1-2
v_gene: TRBV5-5
abundance: few
d_gene: .
CDR3aa: CASSFALADYGYTF
CDR3nt: TGTGCCAGCAGTTTTGCGTTGGCGGACTATGGCTACACCTTC

j_gene: TRBJ1-1
v_gene: TRBV5-1
abundance: .
d_gene: TRBD1
CDR3aa: CASSQQGALGTEAFF
CDR3nt: TGCGCCAGCAGCCAACAGGGGGCACTGGGCACTGAAGCTTTCTTT

j_gene: TRBJ2-7
v_gene: TRBV29-1
abundance: .
d_gene: TRBD1
CDR3aa: CSVETETGFEQYF
CDR3nt: TGCAGCGTTGAGACCGAGACAGGGTTCGAGCAGTACTTC

j_gene: TRBJ1-1
v_gene: TRBV2
abundance: many
d_gene: .
CDR3aa: CASSEISHVVAFF
CDR3nt: TGTGCCAGCAGTGAGATATCACATGTGGTTGCTTTCTTT

j_gene: TRBJ2-7
v_gene: TRBV27
abundance: many
d_gene: TRBD1
CDR3aa: CASSSFRDSYEQYF
CDR3nt: TGTGCCAGCAGTTCTTTCCGGGACAGCTACGAGCAGTACTTC

j_gene: TRBJ2-5
v_gene: TRBV7-9
abundance: many
d_gene: .
CDR3aa: CASSLAFGLSTETQYF
CDR3nt: TGTGCCAGCAGCTTAGCCTTTGGACTGAGTACGGAGACCCAGTACTTC

j_gene: TRBJ1-5
v_gene: TRBV20-1
abundance: few
d_gene: .
CDR3aa: CSAREGYNQPQHF
CDR3nt: TGCAGTGCTAGAGAGGGCTACAATCAGCCCCAGCATTTT

j_gene: TRBJ2-2
v_gene: TRBV28
abundance: many
d_gene: TRBD2
CDR3aa: CASSPRLAETNTGELFF
CDR3nt: TGTGCCAGCAGTCCCCGACTAGCGGAAACTAACACCGGGGAGCTGTTTTTT

j_gene: TRBJ2-7
v_gene: TRBV12-3/TRBV12-4
abundance: many
d_gene: TRBD2
CDR3aa: CASSPTSGNTYEQYF
CDR3nt: TGTGCCAGCAGTCCTACTAGCGGCAACACCTACGAGCAGTACTTC

j_gene: TRBJ1-1
v_gene: TRBV6-2/TRBV6-3
abundance: .
d_gene: .
CDR3aa: CASSYSPRVNTEAFF
CDR3nt: TGTGCCAGCAGTTATTCACCTAGGGTGAACACTGAAGCTTTCTTT

j_gene: TRBJ1-3
v_gene: TRBV12-3/TRBV12-4
abundance: .
d_gene: TRBD1
CDR3aa: CASSPGTGDTIYF
CDR3nt: TGTGCCAGCAGCCCCGGGACAGGGGACACCATATATTTT

j_gene: TRBJ1-1
v_gene: TRBV7-6
abundance: .
d_gene: .
CDR3aa: CASSATRVGTEAFF
CDR3nt: TGTGCCAGCAGCGCGACAAGGGTAGGGACTGAAGCTTTCTTT

j_gene: TRBJ2-1
v_gene: TRBV7-2
abundance: many
d_gene: TRBD2
CDR3aa: CASSLWEGSYNEQFF
CDR3nt: TGTGCCAGCAGCTTATGGGAGGGCTCCTACAATGAGCAGTTCTTC

j_gene: TRBJ2-1
v_gene: TRBV2
abundance: many
d_gene: TRBD2
CDR3aa: CASWPGLAGPRRINEQFF
CDR3nt: TGTGCCAGCTGGCCGGGACTAGCGGGTCCCCGCCGTATAAATGAGCAGTTCTTC

j_gene: TRBJ2-5
v_gene: TRBV28
abundance: many
d_gene: TRBD1
CDR3aa: CASSSTRQGETQYF
CDR3nt: TGTGCCAGCAGTTCGACTAGACAGGGGGAGACCCAGTACTTC

j_gene: TRBJ2-5
v_gene: TRBV20-1
abundance: .
d_gene: TRBD2
CDR3aa: CSIRHTNLAGRAAETQYF
CDR3nt: TGCAGTATTAGGCATACTAATCTAGCGGGGAGGGCCGCCGAGACCCAGTACTTC

j_gene: TRBJ2-1
v_gene: TRBV30
abundance: few
d_gene: TRBD2
CDR3aa: CAWGVPLAGGRHEQFF
CDR3nt: TGTGCCTGGGGTGTCCCTCTAGCGGGAGGAAGGCATGAGCAGTTCTTC

j_gene: TRBJ2-3
v_gene: TRBV11-2
abundance: few
d_gene: TRBD2
CDR3aa: CASSYIAGGPTDTQYF
CDR3nt: TGTGCCAGCAGCTACATAGCGGGAGGGCCGACAGATACGCAGTATTTT

j_gene: TRBJ2-1
v_gene: TRBV2
abundance: few
d_gene: .
CDR3aa: CASSRVSSYNEQFF
CDR3nt: TGTGCCAGCAGCAGGGTGAGCTCCTACAATGAGCAGTTCTTC

j_gene: TRBJ1-6
v_gene: TRBV9
abundance: .
d_gene: TRBD1
CDR3aa: CASSVAGQGANSPPHF
CDR3nt: TGTGCCAGCAGCGTAGCGGGACAGGGGGCTAATTCACCCCCCCACTTT

j_gene: TRBJ2-3
v_gene: TRBV24-1
abundance: many
d_gene: TRBD2
CDR3aa: CATSDLGLAGSTDTQYF
CDR3nt: TGTGCCACCAGTGATTTGGGACTAGCGGGAAGTACAGATACGCAGTATTTT

j_gene: TRBJ2-1
v_gene: TRBV5-1
abundance: .
d_gene: .
CDR3aa: CASSLGLKNEQFF
CDR3nt: TGCGCCAGCAGCTTGGGCCTAAAGAATGAGCAGTTCTTC

j_gene: TRBJ2-7
v_gene: TRBV20-1
abundance: .
d_gene: .
CDR3aa: CSARGSGAYEQYF
CDR3nt: TGCAGTGCTAGAGGTTCAGGGGCCTACGAGCAGTACTTC

j_gene: TRBJ2-7
v_gene: TRBV27
abundance: many
d_gene: .
CDR3aa: CASSSLSGPVYEQYF
CDR3nt: TGTGCCAGCAGTTCCCTGAGCGGGCCCGTCTACGAGCAGTACTTC

j_gene: TRBJ1-1
v_gene: TRBV2
abundance: many
d_gene: .
CDR3aa: CASRPLSGASAEAFF
CDR3nt: TGTGCCAGCAGGCCTCTGTCGGGGGCGTCGGCTGAAGCTTTCTTT

j_gene: TRBJ1-1
v_gene: TRBV2
abundance: many
d_gene: .
CDR3aa: CASSGDYRTEAFF
CDR3nt: TGTGCCAGCAGTGGGGACTATAGGACTGAAGCTTTCTTT

j_gene: TRBJ2-5
v_gene: TRBV10-3
abundance: .
d_gene: TRBD1
CDR3aa: CAIGTGDRKTQYF
CDR3nt: TGTGCCATCGGGACAGGGGATAGGAAGACCCAGTACTTC

j_gene: TRBJ1-5
v_gene: TRBV5-1
abundance: many
d_gene: TRBD1
CDR3aa: CASSLGTGGQPQHF
CDR3nt: TGTGCCAGCAGCTTGGGGACAGGGGGCCAGCCCCAGCATTTT

j_gene: TRBJ2-7
v_gene: TRBV3-1
abundance: .
d_gene: .
CDR3aa: CASSQEGIPDEQYF
CDR3nt: TGTGCCAGCAGCCAAGAGGGGATACCGGACGAGCAGTACTTC

j_gene: TRBJ2-2
v_gene: TRBV27
abundance: few
d_gene: TRBD1
CDR3aa: CASIGTQGLAGELFF
CDR3nt: TGTGCCAGCATAGGGACACAGGGGCTCGCCGGGGAGCTGTTTTTT

j_gene: TRBJ2-7
v_gene: TRBV29-1
abundance: few
d_gene: .
CDR3aa: CSVEEVNRGQYF
CDR3nt: TGCAGCGTTGAAGAGGTTAATCGCGGGCAGTACTTC

j_gene: TRBJ1-3
v_gene: TRBV7-9
abundance: .
d_gene: TRBD1
CDR3aa: CASSSSDRGNTIYF
CDR3nt: TGTGCCAGCAGCTCCTCGGACAGGGGAAACACCATATATTTT

j_gene: TRBJ2-1
v_gene: TRBV28
abundance: many
d_gene: TRBD1
CDR3aa: CASSYPGQSYNEQFF
CDR3nt: TGTGCCAGCAGTTATCCGGGACAGTCGTACAATGAGCAGTTCTTC

j_gene: TRBJ2-7
v_gene: TRBV12-3/TRBV12-4
abundance: .
d_gene: .
CDR3aa: CASSLRAGRLNEQYF
CDR3nt: TGTGCCAGCAGTTTAAGGGCAGGCCGTCTGAACGAGCAGTACTTC

j_gene: TRBJ1-2
v_gene: TRBV20-1
abundance: .
d_gene: TRBD1
CDR3aa: CTFGQGHYGYTF
CDR3nt: TGCACCTTCGGACAGGGCCACTATGGCTACACCTTC

j_gene: TRBJ1-5
v_gene: TRBV4-2
abundance: .
d_gene: .
CDR3aa: CASSQEARQPQHF
CDR3nt: TGTGCCAGCAGCCAAGAGGCTCGCCAGCCCCAGCATTTT

j_gene: TRBJ1-2
v_gene: TRBV12-3/TRBV12-4
abundance: .
d_gene: .
CDR3aa: CASSLNREIYGYTF
CDR3nt: TGTGCCAGCAGTTTAAACCGAGAGATCTATGGCTACACCTTC

j_gene: TRBJ2-7
v_gene: TRBV18
abundance: many
d_gene: .
CDR3aa: CASSPISGLGIGNYEQYF
CDR3nt: TGTGCCAGCTCACCTATCTCAGGTTTAGGTATTGGAAACTACGAGCAGTACTTC

j_gene: TRBJ2-1
v_gene: TRBV7-9
abundance: many
d_gene: TRBD2
CDR3aa: CASSPPREDEQFF
CDR3nt: TGTGCCAGCAGCCCTCCCCGGGAGGATGAGCAGTTCTTC

j_gene: TRBJ2-1
v_gene: TRBV20-1
abundance: many
d_gene: TRBD1
CDR3aa: CSARGDREQFF
CDR3nt: TGCAGTGCTAGAGGGGACAGGGAGCAGTTCTTC

j_gene: TRBJ1-2
v_gene: TRBV9
abundance: .
d_gene: TRBD1
CDR3aa: CASSVDYSTGANYGYTF
CDR3nt: TGTGCCAGCAGCGTAGATTACTCGACAGGGGCTAACTATGGCTACACCTTC

j_gene: TRBJ1-5
v_gene: TRBV20-1
abundance: once
d_gene: .
CDR3aa: CSASIGINQPQHF
CDR3nt: TGCAGTGCTAGTATTGGGATAAATCAGCCCCAGCATTTT

j_gene: TRBJ2-3
v_gene: TRBV12-5
abundance: few
d_gene: TRBD2
CDR3aa: CASGLFASGLISTDTQYF
CDR3nt: TGTGCTAGTGGTTTGTTCGCTAGCGGGCTCATCTCCACAGATACGCAGTATTTT

j_gene: TRBJ2-2
v_gene: TRBV24-1
abundance: .
d_gene: .
CDR3aa: CATSVGAGELFF
CDR3nt: TGTGCCACCAGTGTGGGAGCCGGGGAGCTGTTTTTT

j_gene: TRBJ2-7
v_gene: TRBV6-2/TRBV6-3
abundance: .
d_gene: TRBD1
CDR3aa: CASSYGGQGAYEQYF
CDR3nt: TGTGCCAGCAGTTACGGGGGACAGGGAGCCTACGAGCAGTACTTC

j_gene: TRBJ2-3
v_gene: TRBV7-7
abundance: few
d_gene: .
CDR3aa: CASSPISSFDTQYF
CDR3nt: TGTGCTAGCAGCCCCATTTCCTCATTTGATACGCAGTATTTT

j_gene: TRBJ2-4
v_gene: TRBV5-4
abundance: .
d_gene: .
CDR3aa: CASSSTGNPKNIQYF
CDR3nt: TGTGCCAGCAGCTCGACCGGGAATCCCAAAAACATTCAGTACTTC

j_gene: TRBJ2-5
v_gene: TRBV24-1
abundance: few
d_gene: TRBD2
CDR3aa: CATSDSGGGPVSETQYF
CDR3nt: TGTGCCACCAGTGATTCTGGGGGAGGGCCGGTCAGCGAGACCCAGTACTTC

j_gene: TRBJ2-2
v_gene: TRBV15
abundance: .
d_gene: .
CDR3aa: CATSTRAGGELFF
CDR3nt: TGTGCCACCAGCACCCGGGCCGGCGGGGAGCTGTTTTTT

j_gene: TRBJ2-1
v_gene: TRBV28
abundance: few
d_gene: TRBD2
CDR3aa: CASSLLAGNDEQFF
CDR3nt: TGTGCCAGCAGTTTGCTAGCGGGAAACGATGAGCAGTTCTTC

j_gene: TRBJ2-4
v_gene: TRBV6-2/TRBV6-3
abundance: few
d_gene: .
CDR3aa: CASRARTALIAKNIQYF
CDR3nt: TGTGCCAGCAGAGCTCGGACAGCCTTGATAGCCAAAAACATTCAGTACTTC

j_gene: TRBJ1-1
v_gene: TRBV7-9
abundance: many
d_gene: .
CDR3aa: CASSDVTVNTEAFF
CDR3nt: TGTGCCAGCAGCGACGTGACAGTGAACACTGAAGCTTTCTTT

j_gene: TRBJ2-3
v_gene: TRBV7-2
abundance: once
d_gene: .
CDR3aa: CASSPHPQSTSTDTQYF
CDR3nt: TGTGCCAGCAGCCCTCACCCGCAAAGTACTAGCACAGATACGCAGTATTTT

j_gene: TRBJ2-7
v_gene: TRBV20-1
abundance: many
d_gene: .
CDR3aa: CSATEGAGVDYEQYF
CDR3nt: TGCAGTGCTACCGAGGGGGCGGGAGTGGACTACGAGCAGTACTTC

j_gene: TRBJ2-1
v_gene: TRBV2
abundance: .
d_gene: .
CDR3aa: CASSEVSPHNEQFF
CDR3nt: TGTGCCAGCAGTGAAGTTAGCCCTCACAATGAGCAGTTCTTC